This TCR beta chain was documented in a study of CD4 T cells in relation to SARS-CoV-2 and coronaviruses. Study-wide background: ViraFEST: approximately 10-day antigen culture of PBMCs, then TCR beta CDR3 sequencing. Patient ages ranged from roughly 20 to 75, median 38.

Germline assignment: CDR1 LNHNV and CDR2 YYDKDF (reference sequence). The CDR3 spans 13 residues. V lost 0 bases and J lost 7, with 4 bases in between. Details on this clone: The antigen remains undetermined.

The repertoire was sequenced with immunoSEQ multiplex PCR; TCRdb's copy has only in-frame clones and lacks some. The table has about 38,000 clones, roughly 84% seen once. This receptor was obtained from an adult with COVID-19. Sequencing was performed on naive CD4+ T cells from PBMCs, cultured in vitro. Subset: naive CD4+ T cells isolated by negative enrichment. The genes are TRBV15 and TRBJ1-6, with no clear D. The CDR3: CATSRDRNSPLHF. In DNA form, the CDR3 reads TGTGCCACCAGCAGAGATCGGAATTCACCCCTCCACTTT.